This T cell receptor beta chain emerged from a study of blood T cell repertoires in COVID-19. Study at large: The samples span acute and convalescent COVID-19 from the United States, Italy and Spain.

Authors' processing steps: Estimates of nucleated cell counts were drawn from the amplification of reference gene primers. Generated by immunoSEQ multiplex PCR, the TCRdb table keeps only in-frame clones and is missing some. That table supplies the V and J calls and clone size; D and trimming were determined from the DNA. The sample lists roughly 140,000 clones, around 86% occurring once. This CDR3 spans 15 amino acids. V dropped 5 bases and J dropped 5 bases, with 15 bases sitting between them. Per germline, CDR1 MNHEY and CDR2 SVGEGT. This TCR was recovered from a man between 65 and 85 years old with acute or convalescent COVID-19. The source material was peripheral blood. The chain recombines TRBV6-2 or TRBV6-3 with TRBJ2-2, with a weak D call TRBD2 (6 bases). CDR3 protein: CASSQTSRRTGELFF. The DNA of the CDR3 is TGTGCCAGCAGTCAGACTAGTCGGCGTACCGGGGAGCTGTTTTTT.